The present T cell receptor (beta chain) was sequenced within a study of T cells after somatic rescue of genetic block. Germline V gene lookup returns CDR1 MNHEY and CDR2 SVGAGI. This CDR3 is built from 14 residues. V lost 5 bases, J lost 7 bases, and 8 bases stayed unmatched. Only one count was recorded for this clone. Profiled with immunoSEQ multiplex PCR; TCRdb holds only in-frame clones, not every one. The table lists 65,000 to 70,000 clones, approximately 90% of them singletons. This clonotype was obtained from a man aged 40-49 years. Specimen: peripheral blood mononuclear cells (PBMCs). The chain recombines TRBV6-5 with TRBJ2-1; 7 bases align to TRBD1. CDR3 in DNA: TGTGCCAGCAGTGTTGACAGGGATGCGAATGAGCAGTTCTTC. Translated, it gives CASSVDRDANEQFF.